One and the same sample provided the 13 T cell receptor beta chains below, sequenced in a study of blood T cell repertoires in COVID-19. Some clones are missing from TCRdb's copy, which holds only in-frame ones; the method was immunoSEQ multiplex PCR. The table records around 230,000 clones, around 85% of them present only once. Sequencing was carried out using peripheral blood. The receptors were sampled from a man in his fifties with COVID-19, enrolled during active disease.

In its sample, this clone was seen a few times. The V gene is TRBV2, the J gene TRBJ1-1; tentatively, D is TRBD1 (5 bases). Germline assignment: CDR1 SNHLY and CDR2 FYNNEI. This CDR3 comprises 12 residues. V was shortened by 0 bases and J by 11 bases, with 10 bases between the two germline ends. The CDR3 nucleotides read TGTGCCAGCAGTGAAGCGGGGCCCGAGGCTTTCTTT. It encodes CASSEAGPEAFF. The entire variable domain, with the rest obtained from reference TRBV2 and TRBJ1-1, is as follows: EPEVTQTPSHQVTQMGQEVILRCVPISNHLYFYWYRQILGQKVEFLVSFYNNEISEKSEIFDDQFSVERPDGSNFTLKIRSTKLEDSAMYFCASSEAGPEAFFGQGTRLTVV.

V usage is TRBV7-9 and J usage is TRBJ2-7, with D perhaps TRBD2 (6 bases). Germline loops: CDR1 SEHNR, CDR2 FQNEAQ (reference sequence). This CDR3 region has 15 residues. V lost 0 bases to trimming and J lost 8 bases, with 17 bases between them. The CDR3 region has the DNA TGTGCCAGCAGCTTAGCGGGGGGTCCATCTGGGAAGCAGTACTTC. Its translation is CASSLAGGPSGKQYF.

The chain joins TRBV11-1 to TRBJ2-2; D might be TRBD2 (6 bases). V was clipped by 1 base and J by 3 bases, with 12 bases between them. In germline, CDR1 is SGHAT, CDR2 FQDESV (reference sequence). The CDR3 runs 16 residues. The CDR3, as DNA: TGTGCCAGCAGCTTAGTCCCCTGGGGGGACACCGGGGAGCTGTTTTTT. Translation: CASSLVPWGDTGELFF.

This rearrangement joins TRBV3-1 (or the pseudogene TRBV3-2) to TRBJ2-3, with D perhaps TRBD2 (7 bases). In germline, CDR1 is LGHDT, CDR2 YNNKEL (reference sequence). The CDR3 is 21 residues long. Trimming cost V 2 bases and J 2 bases, with 29 bases left between them. CDR3 coding DNA: TGTGCCAGCAGCCAAAGGTGGACAACAGGGAGGGGGGGACGGACCACAGATACGCAGTATTTT. It translates to CASSQRWTTGRGGRTTDTQYF.

With regard to this clone: The junction departs from germline at one end; a sequencing error may be responsible. The chain carries TRBV5-6 and TRBJ2-1; possible D gene TRBD1, 5 bases. Germline V gene sequence: CDR1 SGHDT, CDR2 YYEEEE. This CDR3 contains 16 residues. Written as DNA, the CDR3 is TGTGCCAGCAGCCCCCAGCAGGGTTGCTCCTTCAATGAGCAGTTCTTC. It translates to CASSPQQGCSFNEQFF.

This CDR3 is CASSWDRYMNTEAFF. The DNA of the CDR3 is TGTGCCAGTAGCTGGGACAGGTACATGAACACTGAAGCTTTCTTT. The chain employs TRBV19 and TRBJ1-1; TRBD1 agrees at 8 bases. With 6 bases clipped from V and 0 bases from J, the junction kept 6 bases outside the gene matches. The CDR3 is 15 amino acids. Germline assignment: CDR1 LNHDA and CDR2 SQIVND (reference sequence).

The chain recombines TRBV9 with TRBJ2-2; 8 positions agree with TRBD1. Germline V gene data show CDR1 as SGDLS and CDR2 as YYNGEE. V lost 0 bases and J lost 3; bases outside the gene matches: 7. This CDR3 region has 17 residues. The CDR3 loop is CASSVASGGAYTGELFF. CDR3 sequence (DNA): TGTGCCAGCAGCGTAGCGTCAGGGGGCGCTTACACCGGGGAGCTGTTTTTT.

The V call is TRBV5-4, the J call TRBJ1-5; 11 bases match TRBD1. The CDR3 runs to 15 residues. Germline trimming cut 4 bases from V and 6 bases from J; bases unmatched to any gene: 6. Germline V gives CDR1 SGHNT, CDR2 YYREEE (reference sequence). The CDR3 spells CASSEGQGASQPQHF. CDR3 nucleotide sequence: TGTGCCAGCAGCGAAGGACAGGGGGCAAGTCAGCCCCAGCATTTT.

V gene TRBV10-3 combines with J gene TRBJ1-1; TRBD1 matches at 9 bases. After removal of 0 bases from V and 4 bases from J, the junction contained 0 bases not matched to a gene. The germline V gene encodes CDR1 ENHRY and CDR2 SYGVKD. The CDR3 runs to 14 residues. The CDR3 is CAISESTGGTEAFF. The CDR3 DNA follows: TGTGCCATCAGTGAGTCGACAGGGGGCACTGAAGCTTTCTTT.

The CDR3 DNA follows: TGTGCCAGTAACCGGGGGGGCGCATACAATGAGCAGTTCTTC. Its translation: CASNRGGAYNEQFF. The chain joins TRBV5-4 to TRBJ2-1; 8 positions agree with TRBD2. CDR3 length equals 14 residues. CDR1 SGHNT and CDR2 YYREEE come from the germline V gene (reference sequence). V lost 8 bases to trimming and J lost 4 bases; unmatched junction nucleotides: 8.

The chain couples TRBV7-2 to TRBJ1-2; TRBD1 might be the D (5 bases). Per germline, CDR1 SGHTA and CDR2 FQGNSA. V shed 1 base and J shed 7 bases, with 19 bases lying between them. The CDR3 spans 16 residues. In DNA form, the CDR3 reads TGTGCCAGCAGCTTAGGCCATGGGCAAGGGCAGGGTGGCTACACCTTC. It is translated as CASSLGHGQGQGGYTF.

The chain uses TRBV9 and TRBJ1-3; tentatively, D is TRBD1 (5 bases). Per the germline V gene, CDR1 is SGDLS and CDR2 is YYNGEE. V was cut by 0 bases and J by 11 bases, with 15 bases left in between. The CDR3 sequence is 14 residues long. This CDR3 is CASSVEGLREAIYF. The DNA of the CDR3 is TGTGCCAGCAGCGTAGAGGGTCTCAGGGAAGCCATATATTTT.

This clone has more than one count but fewer than ten. The chain employs TRBV7-9 and TRBJ2-2; 10 bases match TRBD2. The CDR3 totals 17 residues. CDR1 is SEHNR, CDR2 FQNEAQ, per germline (reference sequence). The J segment lost 8 bases and the V segment lost 0 bases, leaving 9 bases of the junction unmatched. The CDR3 DNA reads as TGTGCCAGCAGCTTAGCGCGCGGGACTAGCGACGTTGGGGAGCTGTTTTTT. This encodes CASSLARGTSDVGELFF.